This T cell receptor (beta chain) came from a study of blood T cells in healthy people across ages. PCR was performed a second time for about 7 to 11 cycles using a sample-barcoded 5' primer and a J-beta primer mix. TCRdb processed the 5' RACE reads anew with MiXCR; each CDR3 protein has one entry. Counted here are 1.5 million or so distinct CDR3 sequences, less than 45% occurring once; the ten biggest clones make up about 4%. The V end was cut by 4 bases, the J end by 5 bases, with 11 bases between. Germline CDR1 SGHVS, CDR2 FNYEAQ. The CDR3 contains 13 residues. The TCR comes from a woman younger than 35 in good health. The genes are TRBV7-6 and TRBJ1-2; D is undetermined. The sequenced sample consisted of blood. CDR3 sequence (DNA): TGTGCCAGCAGCTGGGCAGCGAGTTATGGCTACACCTTC. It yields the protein CASSWAASYGYTF.